Below are 20 T cell receptor beta chains sequenced from a single sample in a study of T cells in Graves' hyperthyroidism and ophthalmopathy. Using RNA transcripts as the source, TCR beta CDR3 regions were amplified. The primer set for the first-round RT-PCR of the TCR CDR3 was HTBI. TCRdb reprocessed the multiplex PCR reads via MiXCR and lists one record per CDR3 protein. The profile shows some 270,000 distinct CDR3 sequences, roughly 13% of them singletons. The sample taken for sequencing was blood. The receptors derive from a woman in her 30s with Graves' hyperthyroidism that later progressed to Graves' ophthalmopathy.

This clonotype was counted ten times or more. J is TRBJ2-7 and V is TRBV6-1, with 10 positions matching TRBD2. There are 15 residues in the CDR3. Germline V lookup: CDR1 MNHNS, CDR2 SASEGT. V shed 6 bases, J shed 3 bases, and the junction held 8 bases outside the gene matches. CDR3 DNA sequence: TGTGCCAGCAGCTCACCGGGACTAGCGCTCTACGAGCAGTACTTC. This gives the protein CASSSPGLALYEQYF.

There are many counts of this clonotype. The chain has TRBV7-2 and TRBJ2-7; 15 nucleotides line up with TRBD2. V lost 5 bases, J lost 5 bases, and 4 bases stayed unmatched. Germline V gene data show CDR1 as SGHTA and CDR2 as FQGNSA. The CDR3 runs 15 residues. The CDR3 nucleotides read TGTGCCAGCAGCCGCCGGACTAGCGGGAGGGACGAGCAGTACTTC. Amino acids: CASSRRTSGRDEQYF.

A note on this clonotype: A single base separates this from a much larger clone, so it may be a read error. The conserved closing phenylalanine or tryptophan is absent in this CDR3, likely reflecting a read error. The rearrangement uses TRBV7-2 and TRBJ2-1; 12 bases are shared with TRBD2. The ends lost 6 bases at V and 8 bases at J; junction bases unmatched: 5. There are 14 residues in the CDR3. Germline V gene data show CDR1 as SGHTA and CDR2 as FQGNSA. The chain's CDR3 is CASRLAGGPDEQFS. DNA of the CDR3: TGTGCCAGCAGGCTAGCGGGAGGGCCGGATGAGCAGTTCTCC.

The V gene is TRBV6-5, the J gene TRBJ2-7, with a weak D call TRBD2 (6 bases). V was clipped by 0 bases and J by 1 base, with 16 bases between them. The germline CDR1 and CDR2 sequences are MNHEY and SVGAGI. This CDR3 is 17 amino acids long. DNA for the CDR3: TGTGCCAGCAGTTACTCGAAAGCCCGGGACTCATCCTACGAGCAGTACTTC. Translation: CASSYSKARDSSYEQYF.

The chain uses TRBV25-1 and TRBJ2-6; D not resolved. V was shortened by 3 bases and J by 0 bases, with 15 bases between the two germline ends. This CDR3 is 18 amino acids long. Germline CDR1 is MGHDK and CDR2 is SYGVNS. In DNA form, the CDR3 reads TGTGCCAGCAGTGAGTCGGGCAGCCATTACTCTGGGGCCAACGTCCTGACTTTC. This sequence encodes CASSESGSHYSGANVLTF. The full variable domain, rest sourced from reference TRBV25-1 and TRBJ2-6, is EADIYQTPRYLVIGTGKKITLECSQTMGHDKMYWYQQDPGMELHLIHYSYGVNSTEKGDLSSESTVSRIRTEHFPLTLESARPSHTSQYLCASSESGSHYSGANVLTFGAGSRLTVL.

This clonotype was recorded at least ten times. The gene calls are TRBV2 and TRBJ1-5; TRBD1 is a possible D gene (5 bases). The length of the CDR3 is 15 residues. Looked up from germline, CDR1 is SNHLY and CDR2 is FYNNEI. V was shortened by 4 bases and J by 5 bases, with 15 bases between the two germline ends. The CDR3 spells CASSGLKGLDQPQHF. In nucleotides, the CDR3 is TGTGCCAGCAGTGGTCTAAAGGGGTTGGATCAGCCCCAGCATTTT.

In this sample, this clonotype turned up a few times. The rearrangement uses TRBV5-4 and TRBJ2-3; D is unclear. The ends were cut back, 6 bases at V and 2 bases at J, with 16 bases in the middle. Looked up from germline, CDR1 is SGHNT and CDR2 is YYREEE (reference sequence). The length of the CDR3 is 15 residues. CDR3 nucleotide sequence: TGTGCCAGCACCCCGAGCACCTTATACACAGATACGCAGTATTTT. This gives the protein CASTPSTLYTDTQYF.

This clonotype was counted many times. This chain uses TRBV12-3 or TRBV12-4 with TRBJ2-1; TRBD1 is a possible D gene (6 bases). This CDR3 is 16 amino acids long. V was trimmed by 3 bases and J by 2 bases, leaving 14 bases between them. The CDR3 DNA is TGTGCCAGCAGTTTGATTGGGGGCACAACCTACAATGAGCAGTTCTTC. It translates to CASSLIGGTTYNEQFF.

The sample holds many counts of this clonotype. The chain carries TRBV6-1 and TRBJ2-3, with 8 nucleotides matching TRBD1. This CDR3 has 16 amino acids. Trimming cost V 4 bases and J 6 bases; bases outside gene matches: 12. The germline V gene encodes CDR1 MNHNS and CDR2 SASEGT. The DNA of the CDR3 is TGTGCCAGCAGTGCCGGCGGACAGGGAGCAGGGGATACGCAGTATTTT. As protein: CASSAGGQGAGDTQYF.

This sequence joins TRBV5-1 and TRBJ2-3; no firm D call. Deletions cut 0 bases from V and 0 bases from J, with 8 bases between. The CDR3 is made up of 15 amino acids. Germline lookup yields CDR1 SGHRS and CDR2 YFSETQ. The CDR3 DNA is TGCGCCAGCAGCTTGGTTCAGACTAGCACAGATACGCAGTATTTT. It specifies CASSLVQTSTDTQYF.

This clonotype was recorded at least ten times. The chain has TRBV28 and TRBJ1-3, with D hard to call. This CDR3 has 17 amino acids. V was shortened by 5 bases and J by 2 bases, with 19 bases between the two germline ends. Germline loops: CDR1 MDHEN, CDR2 SYDVKM. CDR3 DNA sequence: TGTGCCAGCAGTCTGTGGGCAGGCTATGAACCTGGAAACACCATATATTTT. Its translation: CASSLWAGYEPGNTIYF. The variable domain in full, completed from reference TRBV28 and TRBJ1-3, reads DVKVTQSSRYLVKRTGEKVFLECVQDMDHENMFWYRQDPGLGLRLIYFSYDVKMKEKGDIPEGYSVSREKKERFSLILESASTNQTSMYLCASSLWAGYEPGNTIYFGEGSWLTVV.

The V and J genes are TRBV19 and TRBJ2-3; D remains unclear. Trimming removed 5 bases from V and 5 bases from J, with 8 bases in between. Germline V gene sequence: CDR1 LNHDA, CDR2 SQIVND (reference sequence). This CDR3 region has 12 residues. The CDR3 DNA sequence: TGTGCCAGTAGTCGGCCACTAGATACGCAGTATTTT. This sequence encodes CASSRPLDTQYF.

The V call is TRBV27, the J call TRBJ1-2; no firm D call. CDR1 is MNHEY, CDR2 SMNVEV, per germline (reference sequence). The CDR3 loop spans 16 amino acids. Deletions cut 8 bases from V and 6 bases from J, with 25 bases between. The CDR3, as DNA: TGTGCCAGCGGATTCCAACGGCTCGGGCCGCGGGATGGCTACACCTTC. It specifies CASGFQRLGPRDGYTF.

The rearrangement links TRBV28 to TRBJ2-6; D unresolved. Trimming removed 7 bases at V and 2 bases at J, with 15 bases between. CDR3 size: 16 residues. Germline CDR1 and CDR2: MDHEN and SYDVKM. CDR3: CASTNTFRPGANVLTF. The CDR3 DNA follows: TGTGCCAGCACTAATACCTTCCGGCCTGGGGCCAACGTCCTGACTTTC.

This clonotype has a count of ten or more. The V and J genes are TRBV27 and TRBJ1-5; unclear D gene. The CDR3 contains 14 residues. The germline V and J ends were trimmed by 3 bases and 1 base, with 7 bases remaining between them. Germline CDR1 reads MNHEY; CDR2 reads SMNVEV (reference sequence). The CDR3 nucleotides read TGTGCCAGCAGTTTCCTAGGAAGCAATCAGCCCCAGCATTTT. This translates into CASSFLGSNQPQHF.

At least ten counts were recorded for this clonotype. The V and J genes are TRBV6-1 and TRBJ1-5; 7 positions match TRBD1. Looked up from germline, CDR1 is MNHNS and CDR2 is SASEGT. With V trimmed by 8 bases and J by 0 bases, 4 bases remained unmatched. The CDR3 runs to 14 residues. The CDR3 DNA reads TGTGCCAGCTGGGACAGCATTAGCAATCAGCCCCAGCATTTT. Its translation is CASWDSISNQPQHF.

In this sample, this clonotype turned up once. The genes are TRBV30 and TRBJ1-1; a weak D match, TRBD1 (5 bases). In germline, CDR1 is GTSNPN, CDR2 SVGIG (reference sequence). The CDR3 sequence is 14 residues long. Deletions cut 3 bases from V and 2 bases from J, with 13 bases between. The CDR3 DNA sequence: TGTGCCTGGAGCCTTCACGGGGGAAACACTGAAGCTTTCTTT. Amino acids: CAWSLHGGNTEAFF.

This clonotype has more than one count but fewer than ten. The chain links TRBV5-1 to TRBJ2-2; TRBD2 agrees at 9 bases. CDR1 and CDR2 (germline): SGHRS, YFSETQ. The CDR3 length is 16 residues. Trimming took 4 bases from V and 7 from J; bases not matched to a gene: 11. CDR3 loop: CASSPVAGEISGELFF. The CDR3 region has the DNA TGCGCCAGCAGCCCCGTAGCGGGAGAGATAAGCGGGGAGCTGTTTTTT.

This clonotype was observed many times. The chain combines TRBV5-8 with TRBJ2-1; 9 bases align to TRBD2. With V trimmed by 0 bases and J by 0 bases, 4 bases remained unmatched. The CDR3 consists of 17 residues. The germline gives CDR1 SGHTS, CDR2 YDEGEE. DNA of the CDR3: TGTGCCAGCAGCTTGGGCCTAGCGGGAAGCTCCTACAATGAGCAGTTCTTC. This codes for CASSLGLAGSSYNEQFF.

Many counts were recorded for this clonotype. This sequence joins TRBV28 and TRBJ1-5; D is uncertain. This CDR3 spans 14 amino acids. The V and J ends lost 3 bases and 1 base respectively, with 7 bases between them. Germline CDR1 MDHEN, CDR2 SYDVKM. The CDR3 coding sequence is TGTGCCAGCAGTTTTCCAATCAGCAATCAGCCCCAGCATTTT. Protein product: CASSFPISNQPQHF.